This TCR beta chain is from a study of T cells in Graves' hyperthyroidism and ophthalmopathy. The germline CDR1 and CDR2 sequences are SEHNR and FQNEAQ (reference sequence). V dropped 5 bases and J dropped 9; count of bases not matched to a gene: 8. The CDR3 spans 14 residues. Amplification yielded TCR beta CDR3 regions, with RNA transcripts as the source. HTBI primers were the set used in a first-round RT-PCR of the TCR CDR3. From the multiplex PCR reads, TCRdb called clonotypes with MiXCR, one entry per CDR3 protein. The sample includes over 350,000 distinct CDR3 sequences, roughly 20% of them seen just once. Study-level results: Most thyroid clonotypes with frequency above 0.001 were detected in blood.

Comments on this clonotype: Its antigen is undetermined.

Investigators excluded patients with uncontrolled infection, other autoimmune disease, pregnancy or lactation. The source material was blood. The V call is TRBV7-9, the J call TRBJ2-1, with 9 bases lining up with TRBD2. The receptor's source is a man aged 18 to 29 with Graves' ophthalmopathy. The CDR3 bases are TGTGCCAGCAGCGACCAACTAGCGGGCGGTGAGCAGTTCTTC. Residues: CASSDQLAGGEQFF.